This TCR beta chain was sequenced during a study of beta chain features in type 1 diabetes. Study-wide findings and caveats: Among patients with Type 1 diabetes, TCRB CDR3s were moderately but significantly shorter in every one of the four CD4+ subsets.

Expressed TCRB transcripts were sequenced because the isolated RNA had all been reverse transcribed beforehand. Using immunoSEQ multiplex PCR, the repertoire was profiled, and TCRdb retains in-frame clones only, with some absent. The sample yields hundreds of thousands of clones, over 13% seen once. On this clone itself: Its specificity is not known.

The origin of this receptor is a man aged 18 to 30 with type 1 diabetes. The material sequenced was naive CD4+ T cells from blood.

CDR3 nucleotide sequence: TGTGCCTGGAGTCCGCCCTTGGGGGGCTACGAGCAGTACTTC. Amino acids: CAWSPPLGGYEQYF. The chain carries TRBV30 and TRBJ2-7, with D perhaps TRBD2 (6 bases). Trimming took 2 bases from V and 3 from J, leaving 14 bases between them. The CDR3 has 14 residues. CDR1 and CDR2 (germline): GTSNPN, SVGIG (reference sequence).